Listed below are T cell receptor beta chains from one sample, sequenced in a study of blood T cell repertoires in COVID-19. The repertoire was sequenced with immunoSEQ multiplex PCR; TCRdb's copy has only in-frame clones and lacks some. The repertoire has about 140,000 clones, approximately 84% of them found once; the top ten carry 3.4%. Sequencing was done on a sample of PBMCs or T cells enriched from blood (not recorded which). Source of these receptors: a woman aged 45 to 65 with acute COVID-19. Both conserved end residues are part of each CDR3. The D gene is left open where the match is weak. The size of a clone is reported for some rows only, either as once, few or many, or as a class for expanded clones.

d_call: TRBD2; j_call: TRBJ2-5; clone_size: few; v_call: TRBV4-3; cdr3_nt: TGCGCCAGCAGCCAAGATTGGGGGACTAGCGGGAGAGAGACCCAGTACTTC; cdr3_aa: CASSQDWGTSGRETQYF
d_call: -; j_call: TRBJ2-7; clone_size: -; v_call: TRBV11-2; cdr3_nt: TGTGCCAGCAGCTTGAATGGGCTACCAGGGTACTTC; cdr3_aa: CASSLNGLPGYF
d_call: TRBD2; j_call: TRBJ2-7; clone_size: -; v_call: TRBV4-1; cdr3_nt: TGCGCCAGCAGCCAAGATCGTCTAGCGGCGGGAGTAACCCACGAGCAGTACTTC; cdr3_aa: CASSQDRLAAGVTHEQYF
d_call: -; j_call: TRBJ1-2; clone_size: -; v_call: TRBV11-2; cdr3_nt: TGTGCCAGCAGCTTAGGACAGACAAACTATGGCTACACCTTC; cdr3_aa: CASSLGQTNYGYTF
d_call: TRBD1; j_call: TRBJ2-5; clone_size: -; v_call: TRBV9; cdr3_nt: TGTGCCAGCAGCGGGGGACAGGGGTATTACCAAGAGACCCAGTACTTC; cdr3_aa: CASSGGQGYYQETQYF
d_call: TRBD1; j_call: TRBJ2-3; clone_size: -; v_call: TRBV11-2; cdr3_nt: TGTGCCAGCAGCGCGAACAGGGGGACCACAGATACGCAGTATTTT; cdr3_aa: CASSANRGTTDTQYF
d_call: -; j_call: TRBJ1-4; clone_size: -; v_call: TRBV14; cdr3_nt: TGTGCCAGCAGCCCTAGCCCCGTGGGTGAAAAACTGTTTTTT; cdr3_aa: CASSPSPVGEKLFF
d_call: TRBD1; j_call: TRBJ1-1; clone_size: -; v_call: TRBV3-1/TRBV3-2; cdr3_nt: TGTGCCAGCAACTCCGGACAGGTGAGGGGTGAAGCTTTCTTT; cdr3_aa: CASNSGQVRGEAFF
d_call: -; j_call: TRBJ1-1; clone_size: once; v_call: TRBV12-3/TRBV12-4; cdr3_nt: TGTGCCAGCAGTTTAGTGGGCCTGGCCATACCTTTCTTT; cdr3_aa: CASSLVGLAIPFF
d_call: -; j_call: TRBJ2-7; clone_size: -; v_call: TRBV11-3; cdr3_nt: TGTGCCAGCAGCTTAGTGGAGGGCCGCGAGCAGTACTTC; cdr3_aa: CASSLVEGREQYF
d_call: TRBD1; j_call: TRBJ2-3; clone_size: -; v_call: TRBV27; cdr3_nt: TGTGCCAGCAACCAATCTCCCGGGACAGGGGAATATACGCAGTATTTT; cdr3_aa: CASNQSPGTGEYTQYF
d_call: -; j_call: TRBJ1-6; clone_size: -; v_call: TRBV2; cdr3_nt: TGTGCCAGCACGTCACAGGGTTTAAATTCACCCCTCCACTTT; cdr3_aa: CASTSQGLNSPLHF
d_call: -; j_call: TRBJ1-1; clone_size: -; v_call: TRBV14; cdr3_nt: TGTGCCAGCAGCCAAGAGCGGCACACTGAAGCTTTCTTT; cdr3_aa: CASSQERHTEAFF
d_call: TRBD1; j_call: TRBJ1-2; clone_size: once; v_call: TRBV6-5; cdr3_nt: TGTGCCACCGCCAGGGAGGGACAGGGCGGCGGCTACACCTTC; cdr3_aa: CATAREGQGGGYTF
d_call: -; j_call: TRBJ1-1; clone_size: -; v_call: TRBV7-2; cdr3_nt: TGTGCCAGCAGCTTCAGCACGGGGGGTCGAACTGAAGCTTTCTTT; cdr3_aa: CASSFSTGGRTEAFF
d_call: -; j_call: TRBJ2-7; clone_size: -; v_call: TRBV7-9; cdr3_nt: TGTGCCAGCAGCTTTAGCCCGGGGAGCTCCTACGAGCAGTACTTC; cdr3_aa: CASSFSPGSSYEQYF
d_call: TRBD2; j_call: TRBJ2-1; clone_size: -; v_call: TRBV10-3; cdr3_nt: TGTGCCATCAGCCGACTAGCGGGAGGAGTCTTAGAGCAGTTCTTC; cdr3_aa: CAISRLAGGVLEQFF
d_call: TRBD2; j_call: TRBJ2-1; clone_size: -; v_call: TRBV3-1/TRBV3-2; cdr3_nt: TGTGCCAGCAGAAATTCGGGACTAGCGCGCCATGAGCAGTTCTTC; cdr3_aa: CASRNSGLARHEQFF
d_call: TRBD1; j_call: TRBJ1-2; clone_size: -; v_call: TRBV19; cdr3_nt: TGTGCCAGTAGTACCCCGGACAGGGGTAACTATGGCTACACCTTC; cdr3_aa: CASSTPDRGNYGYTF
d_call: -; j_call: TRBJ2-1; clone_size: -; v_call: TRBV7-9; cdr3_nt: TGTGCCAGCAGCTTAACCCAGGTATCAGAGCAGTTCTTC; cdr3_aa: CASSLTQVSEQFF